This T cell receptor (delta chain) comes out of a study of gamma-delta T cells after stem cell transplantation. Worth noting for this clone: The protein TCRdb gives is from a much larger clone and does not agree with this DNA's translation at residue 12, likely a read error; the protein shown here comes from the DNA.

Germline CDR1 reads TSWWSYY; CDR2 reads QGS. The CDR3 spans 20 residues. The ends were cut back, 4 bases at V and 0 bases at J, with 27 bases in the middle. TCRdb called clones anew from the RT-PCR reads with CATT. Among around 780 delta-chain clones listed, around 2.3% were seen once. The sequencing input was gamma-delta T cells. This clonotype was obtained from a human donor. It is not recorded whose cells these are; they may come from a transplant donor. This chain connects TRDV1 to TRDJ1, with D hard to call. The CDR3 bases are TGTGCTCTTGGGGGTTACGGGAATGAAAAACCGCCCGAATACACCGATAAACTCATCTTT. It specifies CALGGYGNEKPPEYTDKLIF.